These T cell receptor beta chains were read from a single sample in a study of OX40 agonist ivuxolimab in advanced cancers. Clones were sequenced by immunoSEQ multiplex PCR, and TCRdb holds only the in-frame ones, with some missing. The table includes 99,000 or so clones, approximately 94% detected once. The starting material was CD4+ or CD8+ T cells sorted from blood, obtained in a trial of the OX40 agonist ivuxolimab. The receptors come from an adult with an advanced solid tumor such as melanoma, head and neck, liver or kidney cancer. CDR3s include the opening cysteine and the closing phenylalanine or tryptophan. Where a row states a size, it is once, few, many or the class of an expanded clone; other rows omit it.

CDR3aa: CASSIQAATNEKLFF; v_gene: TRBV19; len: 15; j_gene: TRBJ1-4; abundance: .
CDR3aa: CASSPRVSNQPQHF; v_gene: TRBV19; len: 14; j_gene: TRBJ1-5; abundance: .
CDR3aa: CASSAGQGIKAFF; v_gene: TRBV7-3; len: 13; j_gene: TRBJ1-1; abundance: .
CDR3aa: CAWSVQGLPQHF; v_gene: TRBV30; len: 12; j_gene: TRBJ1-5; abundance: .
CDR3aa: CASRAYTDTQYF; v_gene: TRBV28; len: 12; j_gene: TRBJ2-3; abundance: .
CDR3aa: CASSALTGRNTEAFF; v_gene: TRBV7-9; len: 15; j_gene: TRBJ1-1; abundance: .
CDR3aa: CATLTGSNTEAFF; v_gene: TRBV10-3; len: 13; j_gene: TRBJ1-1; abundance: .
CDR3aa: CASSYAGLDIQYF; v_gene: TRBV6-6; len: 13; j_gene: TRBJ2-4; abundance: .
CDR3aa: CASSKGGTSAYEQFF; v_gene: TRBV6-5; len: 15; j_gene: TRBJ2-1; abundance: .
CDR3aa: CASTRTGTGESGQYF; v_gene: TRBV9; len: 15; j_gene: TRBJ2-7; abundance: .
CDR3aa: CASRHRGSTEAFF; v_gene: TRBV6-1; len: 13; j_gene: TRBJ1-1; abundance: .
CDR3aa: CASSVYIFSGNTIYF; v_gene: TRBV7-8; len: 15; j_gene: TRBJ1-3; abundance: .
CDR3aa: CASSLAAGGDEQYF; v_gene: TRBV7-2; len: 14; j_gene: TRBJ2-7; abundance: .
CDR3aa: CASRRQGSYGYTF; v_gene: TRBV28; len: 13; j_gene: TRBJ1-2; abundance: .
CDR3aa: CASSLVGEAADTQYF; v_gene: TRBV11-2; len: 15; j_gene: TRBJ2-3; abundance: .
CDR3aa: CASSLGQGTNTGELFF; v_gene: TRBV5-1; len: 16; j_gene: TRBJ2-2; abundance: .
CDR3aa: CASSAGTAINEKLFF; v_gene: TRBV5-1; len: 15; j_gene: TRBJ1-4; abundance: .
CDR3aa: CASSLSASSRAFF; v_gene: TRBV5-4; len: 13; j_gene: TRBJ1-1; abundance: .
CDR3aa: CASSYSTATNEKLFF; v_gene: TRBV6-5; len: 15; j_gene: TRBJ1-4; abundance: .
CDR3aa: CASSADRGWDTIYF; v_gene: TRBV5-6; len: 14; j_gene: TRBJ1-3; abundance: .
CDR3aa: CASSARSPRGPNYGYTF; v_gene: TRBV7-2; len: 17; j_gene: TRBJ1-2; abundance: .
CDR3aa: CSVEGLAGGDEQFF; v_gene: TRBV29-1; len: 14; j_gene: TRBJ2-1; abundance: .
CDR3aa: CASSAQTTGENGNTIYF; v_gene: TRBV6-1; len: 17; j_gene: TRBJ1-3; abundance: .
CDR3aa: CASSRGGGQGEGETQYF; v_gene: TRBV11-3; len: 17; j_gene: TRBJ2-5; abundance: .
CDR3aa: CASSPQGQLNTEAFF; v_gene: TRBV18; len: 15; j_gene: TRBJ1-1; abundance: .
CDR3aa: CASSQNTEAFF; v_gene: TRBV5-4; len: 11; j_gene: TRBJ1-1; abundance: few
CDR3aa: CASLPPGQYNEKLFF; v_gene: TRBV6-6; len: 15; j_gene: TRBJ1-4; abundance: .
CDR3aa: CASSFSFSYNEQFF; v_gene: TRBV6-5; len: 14; j_gene: TRBJ2-1; abundance: .
CDR3aa: CASSDRSNIRSGNTIYF; v_gene: TRBV6-1; len: 17; j_gene: TRBJ1-3; abundance: .
CDR3aa: CASSLGSNGYTF; v_gene: TRBV7-2; len: 12; j_gene: TRBJ1-2; abundance: .
CDR3aa: CASSIRGQTYEQYF; v_gene: TRBV19; len: 14; j_gene: TRBJ2-7; abundance: .
CDR3aa: CASSLTGSSGRVTDTQYF; v_gene: TRBV7-3; len: 18; j_gene: TRBJ2-3; abundance: .
CDR3aa: CASSQGTVSSYEQYF; v_gene: TRBV4-1; len: 15; j_gene: TRBJ2-7; abundance: .
CDR3aa: CASSFQGLARRRNEQFF; v_gene: TRBV28; len: 17; j_gene: TRBJ2-1; abundance: .
CDR3aa: CASSPPTRGASNTGELFF; v_gene: TRBV5-4; len: 18; j_gene: TRBJ2-2; abundance: .
CDR3aa: CASSSPGGALSSPLHF; v_gene: TRBV7-2; len: 16; j_gene: TRBJ1-6; abundance: .
CDR3aa: CASSLGGSNTEAFF; v_gene: TRBV27; len: 14; j_gene: TRBJ1-1; abundance: once
CDR3aa: CASSRDLAAYEQYF; v_gene: TRBV7-3; len: 14; j_gene: TRBJ2-7; abundance: .
CDR3aa: CASSRLAGVYYNEQFF; v_gene: TRBV7-9; len: 16; j_gene: TRBJ2-1; abundance: .
CDR3aa: CAWSVLRLAGLNEQFF; v_gene: TRBV30; len: 16; j_gene: TRBJ2-1; abundance: .
CDR3aa: CASSASTGTSGNTIYF; v_gene: TRBV6-1; len: 16; j_gene: TRBJ1-3; abundance: .
CDR3aa: CASSLDQGRVTQYF; v_gene: TRBV5-5; len: 14; j_gene: TRBJ2-5; abundance: .
CDR3aa: CASSLGGAGANVLTF; v_gene: TRBV7-8; len: 15; j_gene: TRBJ2-6; abundance: .
CDR3aa: CASSLTRNTEAFF; v_gene: TRBV7-8; len: 13; j_gene: TRBJ1-1; abundance: .
CDR3aa: CASSLALPGTGTDTQYF; v_gene: TRBV7-2; len: 17; j_gene: TRBJ2-3; abundance: .
CDR3aa: CASSVDQGYYGYTF; v_gene: TRBV9; len: 14; j_gene: TRBJ1-2; abundance: .
CDR3aa: CSGTSGLTYEQYF; v_gene: TRBV29-1; len: 13; j_gene: TRBJ2-7; abundance: .
CDR3aa: CASSLEGRETQYF; v_gene: TRBV5-1; len: 13; j_gene: TRBJ2-5; abundance: .
CDR3aa: CASSEPTRGQRHF; v_gene: TRBV2; len: 13; j_gene: TRBJ2-7; abundance: .